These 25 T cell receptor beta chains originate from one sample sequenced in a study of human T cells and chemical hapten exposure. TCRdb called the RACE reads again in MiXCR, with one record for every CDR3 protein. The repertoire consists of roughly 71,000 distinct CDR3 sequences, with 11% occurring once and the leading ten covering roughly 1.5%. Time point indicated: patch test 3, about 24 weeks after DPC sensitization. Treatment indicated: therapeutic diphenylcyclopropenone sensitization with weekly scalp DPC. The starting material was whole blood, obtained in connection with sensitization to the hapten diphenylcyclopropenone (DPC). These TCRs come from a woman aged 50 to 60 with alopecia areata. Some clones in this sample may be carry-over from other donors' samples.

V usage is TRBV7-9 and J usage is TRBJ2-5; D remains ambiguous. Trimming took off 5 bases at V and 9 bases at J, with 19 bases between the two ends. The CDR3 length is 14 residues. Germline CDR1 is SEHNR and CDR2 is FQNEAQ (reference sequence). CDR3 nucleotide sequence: TGTGCCAGCAGCGTTCGGCAGGACCGCTGGGCCCAGTACTTC. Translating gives CASSVRQDRWAQYF.

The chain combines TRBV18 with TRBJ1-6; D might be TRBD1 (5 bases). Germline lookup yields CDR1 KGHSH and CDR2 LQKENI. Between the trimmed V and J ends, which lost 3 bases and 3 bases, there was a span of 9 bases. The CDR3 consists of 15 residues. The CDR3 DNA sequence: TGTGCCAGCTCACCCCTCAGGGACTATAATTCACCCCTCCACTTT. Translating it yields CASSPLRDYNSPLHF.

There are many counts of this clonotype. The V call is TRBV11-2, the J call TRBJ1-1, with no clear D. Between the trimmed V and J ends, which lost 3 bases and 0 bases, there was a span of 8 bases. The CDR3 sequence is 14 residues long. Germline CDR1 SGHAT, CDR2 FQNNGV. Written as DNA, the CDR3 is TGTGCCAGCAGCTTCAAGGCGATGAACACTGAAGCTTTCTTT. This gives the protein CASSFKAMNTEAFF. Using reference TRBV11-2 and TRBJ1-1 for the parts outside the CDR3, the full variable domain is EAGVAQSPRYKIIEKRQSVAFWCNPISGHATLYWYQQILGQGPKLLIQFQNNGVVDDSQLPKDRFSAERLKGVDSTLKIQPAKLEDSAVYLCASSFKAMNTEAFFGQGTRLTVV.

This CDR3 is CASSELLAGPDTQYF. CDR3 nucleotides: TGTGCCAGCAGTGAATTACTAGCGGGGCCAGATACGCAGTATTTT. The chain uses TRBV6-1 and TRBJ2-3, with 10 bases aligning to TRBD2. Germline loops: CDR1 MNHNS, CDR2 SASEGT. V lost 2 bases to trimming and J lost 4 bases; unmatched junction nucleotides: 3. CDR3 length: 15 residues.

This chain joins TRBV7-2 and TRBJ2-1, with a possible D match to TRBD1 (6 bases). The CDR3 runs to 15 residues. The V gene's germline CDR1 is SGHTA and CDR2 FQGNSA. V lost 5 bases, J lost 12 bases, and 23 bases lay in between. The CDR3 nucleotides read TGTGCCAGCAGCCGAGGACAGTTTACCCGAATATTGCAGTTCTTC. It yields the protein CASSRGQFTRILQFF.

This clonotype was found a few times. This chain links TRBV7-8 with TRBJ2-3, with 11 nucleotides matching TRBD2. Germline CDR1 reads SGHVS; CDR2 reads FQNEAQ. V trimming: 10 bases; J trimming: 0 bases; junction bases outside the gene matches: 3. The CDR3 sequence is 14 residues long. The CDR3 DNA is TGTGCCACGCGACTAGCGGGGAGCACAGATACGCAGTATTTT. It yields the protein CATRLAGSTDTQYF. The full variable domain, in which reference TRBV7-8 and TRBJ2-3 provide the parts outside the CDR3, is GAGVSQSPRYKVAKRGQDVALRCDPISGHVSLFWYQQALGQGPEFLTYFQNEAQLDKSGLPSDRFFAERPEGSVSTLKIQRTQQEDSAVYLCATRLAGSTDTQYFGPGTRLTVL.

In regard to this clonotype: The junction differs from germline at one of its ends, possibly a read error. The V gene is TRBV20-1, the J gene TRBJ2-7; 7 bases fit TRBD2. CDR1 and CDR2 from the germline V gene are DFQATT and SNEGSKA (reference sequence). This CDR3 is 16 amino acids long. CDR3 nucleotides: TGCAGAGCTAGAGGGTGGGGCTCGCGGGAGAAGGGTGAGCAGTACTTC. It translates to CRARGWGSREKGEQYF.

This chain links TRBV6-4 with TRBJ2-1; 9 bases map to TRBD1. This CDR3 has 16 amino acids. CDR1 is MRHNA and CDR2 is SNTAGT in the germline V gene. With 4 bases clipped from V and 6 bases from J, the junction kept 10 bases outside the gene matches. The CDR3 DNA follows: TGTGCCAGCAGTGCCCTACCGGGACAGGGAGGCAATGAGCAGTTCTTC. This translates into CASSALPGQGGNEQFF.

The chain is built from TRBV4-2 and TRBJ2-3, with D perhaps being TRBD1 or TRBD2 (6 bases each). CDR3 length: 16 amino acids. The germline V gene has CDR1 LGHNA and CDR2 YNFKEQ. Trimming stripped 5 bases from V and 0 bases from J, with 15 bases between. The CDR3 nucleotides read TGTGCCAGCAGCTCCCCCACAGGGAGGAGCACAGATACGCAGTATTTT. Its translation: CASSSPTGRSTDTQYF.

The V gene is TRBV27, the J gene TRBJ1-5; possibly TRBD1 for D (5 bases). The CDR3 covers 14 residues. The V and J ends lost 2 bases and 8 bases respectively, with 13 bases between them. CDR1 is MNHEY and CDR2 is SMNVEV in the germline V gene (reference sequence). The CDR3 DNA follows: TGTGCCAGCAGTTTACCCGACAGCTGGGAGCCCCAGCATTTT. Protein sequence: CASSLPDSWEPQHF.

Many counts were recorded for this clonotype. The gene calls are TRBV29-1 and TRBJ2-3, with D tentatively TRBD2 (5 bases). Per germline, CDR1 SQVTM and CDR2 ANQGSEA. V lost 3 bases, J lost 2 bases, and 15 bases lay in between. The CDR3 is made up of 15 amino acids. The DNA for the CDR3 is TGCAGCGTTGATAAGGCGCGAGGGTTCACAGATACGCAGTATTTT. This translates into CSVDKARGFTDTQYF.

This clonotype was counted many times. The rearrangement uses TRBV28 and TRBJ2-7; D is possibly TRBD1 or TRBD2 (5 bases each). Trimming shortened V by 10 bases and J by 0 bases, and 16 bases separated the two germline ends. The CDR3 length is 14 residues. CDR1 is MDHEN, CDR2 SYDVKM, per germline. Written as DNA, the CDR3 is TGTGCCACCATCCCGGGACCCGACTCCTACGAGCAGTACTTC. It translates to CATIPGPDSYEQYF.

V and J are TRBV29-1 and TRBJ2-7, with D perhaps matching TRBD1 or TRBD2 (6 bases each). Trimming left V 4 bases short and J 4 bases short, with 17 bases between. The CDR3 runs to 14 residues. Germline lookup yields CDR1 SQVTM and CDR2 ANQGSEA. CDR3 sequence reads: CSVAEPGAGYEQYF. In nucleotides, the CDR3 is TGCAGCGTTGCTGAACCAGGGGCGGGATACGAGCAGTACTTC.

CDR3 DNA: TGTGCCAGCAGCTCACTAGCGGCCCTCTCCTACGAGCAGTACTTC. As protein: CASSSLAALSYEQYF. The chain couples TRBV7-2 to TRBJ2-7; 8 bases map to TRBD2. In germline, CDR1 is SGHTA, CDR2 FQGNSA. V shed 4 bases and J 0 bases; nucleotides not matched to a gene: 5. The CDR3 length is 15 residues.

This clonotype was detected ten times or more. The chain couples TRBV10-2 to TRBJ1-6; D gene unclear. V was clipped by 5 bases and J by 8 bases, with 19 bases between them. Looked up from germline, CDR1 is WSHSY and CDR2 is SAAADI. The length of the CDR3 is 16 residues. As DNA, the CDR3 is TGCGCCAGCAGTCTTAGTACAAGGGTAAAGGATTCACCCCTCCACTTT. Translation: CASSLSTRVKDSPLHF.

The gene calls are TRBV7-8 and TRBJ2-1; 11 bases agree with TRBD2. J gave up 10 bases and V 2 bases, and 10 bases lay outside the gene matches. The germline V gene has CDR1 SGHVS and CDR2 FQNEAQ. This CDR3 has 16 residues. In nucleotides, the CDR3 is TGTGCCAGCAGCTTACTCCTCCTAGCGGGAGGAGGGGAGCAGTTCTTC. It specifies CASSLLLLAGGGEQFF.

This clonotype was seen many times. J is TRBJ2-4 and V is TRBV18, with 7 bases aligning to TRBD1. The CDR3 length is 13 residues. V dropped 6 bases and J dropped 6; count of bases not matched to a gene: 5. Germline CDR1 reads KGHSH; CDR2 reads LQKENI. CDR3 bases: TGTGCCAGCTCGCCGGGACAGAGAAACATTCAGTACTTC. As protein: CASSPGQRNIQYF. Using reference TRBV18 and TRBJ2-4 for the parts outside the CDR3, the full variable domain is NAGVMQNPRHLVRRRGQEARLRCSPMKGHSHVYWYRQLPEEGLKFMVYLQKENIIDESGMPKERFSAEFPKEGPSILRIQQVVRGDSAAYFCASSPGQRNIQYFGAGTRLSVL.

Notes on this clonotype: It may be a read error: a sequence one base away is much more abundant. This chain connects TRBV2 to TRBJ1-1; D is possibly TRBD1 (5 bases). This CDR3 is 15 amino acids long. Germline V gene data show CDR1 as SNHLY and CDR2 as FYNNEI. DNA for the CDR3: TGTGCCAGCAATGAAAGGGGCTCTATGAACACTGAAGCTTTCTTT. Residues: CASNERGSMNTEAFF.

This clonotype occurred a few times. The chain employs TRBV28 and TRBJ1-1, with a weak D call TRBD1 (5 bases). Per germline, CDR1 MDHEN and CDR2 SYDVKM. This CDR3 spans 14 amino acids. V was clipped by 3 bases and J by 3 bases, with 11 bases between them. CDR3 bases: TGTGCCAGCAGTTTGGAACAGGAATACACTGAAGCTTTCTTT. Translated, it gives CASSLEQEYTEAFF.

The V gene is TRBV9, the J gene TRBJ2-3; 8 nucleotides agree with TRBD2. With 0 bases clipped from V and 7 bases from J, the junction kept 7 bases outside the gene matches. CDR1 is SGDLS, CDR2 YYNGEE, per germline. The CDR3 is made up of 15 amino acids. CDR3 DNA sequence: TGTGCCAGCAGCGTAGTGAGCGGGAGCGGTAATACGCAGTATTTT. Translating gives CASSVVSGSGNTQYF.

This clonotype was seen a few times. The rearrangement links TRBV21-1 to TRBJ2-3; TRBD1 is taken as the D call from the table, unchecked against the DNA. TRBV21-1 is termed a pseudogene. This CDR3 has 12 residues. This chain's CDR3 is CATPVGTDTQYF. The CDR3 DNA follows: TGTGCCACCCCCGTAGGCACAGATACGCAGTATTTT.

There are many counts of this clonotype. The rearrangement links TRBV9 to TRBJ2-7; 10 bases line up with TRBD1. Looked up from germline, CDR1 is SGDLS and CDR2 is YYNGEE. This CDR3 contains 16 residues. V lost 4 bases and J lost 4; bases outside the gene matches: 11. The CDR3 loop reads CASSPARGTGVYEQYF. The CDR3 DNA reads TGTGCCAGCAGCCCCGCTAGGGGGACAGGGGTGTACGAGCAGTACTTC.

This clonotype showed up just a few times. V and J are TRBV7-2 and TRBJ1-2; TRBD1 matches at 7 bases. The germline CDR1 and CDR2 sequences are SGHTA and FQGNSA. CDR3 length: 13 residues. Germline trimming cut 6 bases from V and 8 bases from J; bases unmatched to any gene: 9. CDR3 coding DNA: TGTGCCAGCAGTAAGACAGGGCTGCGGGGCTACACCTTC. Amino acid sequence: CASSKTGLRGYTF. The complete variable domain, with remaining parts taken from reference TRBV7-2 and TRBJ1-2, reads GAGVSQSPSNKVTEKGKDVELRCDPISGHTALYWYRQSLGQGLEFLIYFQGNSAPDKSGLPSDRFSAERTGGSVSTLTIQRTQQEDSAVYLCASSKTGLRGYTFGSGTRLTVV.

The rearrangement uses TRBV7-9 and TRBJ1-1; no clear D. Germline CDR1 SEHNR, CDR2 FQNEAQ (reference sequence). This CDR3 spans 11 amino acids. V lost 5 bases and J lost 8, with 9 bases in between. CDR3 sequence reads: CASSVMEEAFF. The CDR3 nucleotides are TGTGCCAGCAGCGTGATGGAGGAAGCTTTCTTT.

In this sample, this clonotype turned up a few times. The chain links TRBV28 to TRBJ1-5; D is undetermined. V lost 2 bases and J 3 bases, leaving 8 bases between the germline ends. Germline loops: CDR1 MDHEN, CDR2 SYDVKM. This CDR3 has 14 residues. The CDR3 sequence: CASSLVSLNQPQHF. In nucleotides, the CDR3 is TGTGCCAGCAGTTTAGTCAGCCTCAATCAGCCCCAGCATTTT.